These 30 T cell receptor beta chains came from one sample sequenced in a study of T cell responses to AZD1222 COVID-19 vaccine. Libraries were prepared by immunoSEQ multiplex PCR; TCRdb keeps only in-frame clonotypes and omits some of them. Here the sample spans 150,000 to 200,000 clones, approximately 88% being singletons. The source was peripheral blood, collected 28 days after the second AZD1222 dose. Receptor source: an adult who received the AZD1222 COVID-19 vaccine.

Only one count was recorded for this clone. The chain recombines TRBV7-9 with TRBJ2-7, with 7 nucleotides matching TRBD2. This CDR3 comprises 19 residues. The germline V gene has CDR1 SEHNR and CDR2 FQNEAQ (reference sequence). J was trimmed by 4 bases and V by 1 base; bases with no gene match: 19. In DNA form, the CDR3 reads TGTGCCAGCAGCTTAGGGGAGGGACCCCCTAATCCTAATCCGTACGAGCAGTACTTC. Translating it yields CASSLGEGPPNPNPYEQYF.

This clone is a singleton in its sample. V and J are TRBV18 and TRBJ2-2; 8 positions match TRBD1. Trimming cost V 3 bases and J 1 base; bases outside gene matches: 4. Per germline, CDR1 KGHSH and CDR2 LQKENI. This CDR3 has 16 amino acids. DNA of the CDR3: TGTGCCAGCTCACCGCTGGGGACAGGGAACACCGGGGAGCTGTTTTTT. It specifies CASSPLGTGNTGELFF.

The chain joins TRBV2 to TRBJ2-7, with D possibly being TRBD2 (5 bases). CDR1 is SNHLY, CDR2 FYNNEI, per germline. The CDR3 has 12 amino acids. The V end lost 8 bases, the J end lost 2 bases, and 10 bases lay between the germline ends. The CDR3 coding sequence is TGTGCCAGCTGCGGGTTTACCTACGAGCAGTACTTC. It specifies CASCGFTYEQYF.

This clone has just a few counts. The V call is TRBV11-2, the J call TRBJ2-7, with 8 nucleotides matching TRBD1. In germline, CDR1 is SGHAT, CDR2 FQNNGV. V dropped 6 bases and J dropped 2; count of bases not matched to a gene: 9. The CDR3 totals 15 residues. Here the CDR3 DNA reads TGTGCCAGCAGTTCCGCCGGGACAGGACCCTACGAGCAGTACTTC. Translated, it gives CASSSAGTGPYEQYF.

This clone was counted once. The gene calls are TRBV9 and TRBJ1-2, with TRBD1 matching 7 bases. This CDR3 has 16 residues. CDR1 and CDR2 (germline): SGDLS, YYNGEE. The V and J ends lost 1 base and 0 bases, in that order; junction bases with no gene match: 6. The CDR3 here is CASSVRGDSANYGYTF. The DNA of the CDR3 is TGTGCCAGCAGCGTAAGGGGGGACAGTGCTAACTATGGCTACACCTTC.

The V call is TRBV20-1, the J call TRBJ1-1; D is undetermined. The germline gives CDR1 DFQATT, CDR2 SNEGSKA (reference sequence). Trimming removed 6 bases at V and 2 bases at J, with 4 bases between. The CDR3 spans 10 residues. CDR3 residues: CSALNTEAFF. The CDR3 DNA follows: TGCAGTGCCCTTAACACTGAAGCTTTCTTT.

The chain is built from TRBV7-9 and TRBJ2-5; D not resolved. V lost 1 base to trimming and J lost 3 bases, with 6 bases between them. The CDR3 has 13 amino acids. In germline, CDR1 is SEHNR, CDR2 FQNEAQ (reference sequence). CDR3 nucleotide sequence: TGTGCCAGCAGCTTAGTTTACGAAGAGACCCAGTACTTC. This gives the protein CASSLVYEETQYF.

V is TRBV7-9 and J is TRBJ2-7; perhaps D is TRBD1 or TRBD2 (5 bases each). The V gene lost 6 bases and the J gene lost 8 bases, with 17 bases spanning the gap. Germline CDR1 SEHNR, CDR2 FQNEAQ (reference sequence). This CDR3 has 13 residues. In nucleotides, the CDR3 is TGTGCCAGCAGTATCGGGGCCAGTACTAAGCAGTACTTC. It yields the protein CASSIGASTKQYF.

The CDR3 DNA follows: TGTGCCAGCAGCAAAGCGGGGCAGGCTACTTTGGGTAACTATGGCTACACCTTC. This translates into CASSKAGQATLGNYGYTF. The V gene is TRBV21-1, the J gene TRBJ1-2; the table's TRBD1 call for D was not verified on the DNA. TRBV21-1 is recorded as a pseudogene. The CDR3 has 18 amino acids.

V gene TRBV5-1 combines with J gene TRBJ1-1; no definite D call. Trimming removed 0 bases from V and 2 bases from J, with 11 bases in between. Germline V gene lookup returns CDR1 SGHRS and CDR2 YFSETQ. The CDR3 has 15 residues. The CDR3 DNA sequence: TGCGCCAGCAGCTTGGTTGTAGGGCCAAACACTGAAGCTTTCTTT. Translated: CASSLVVGPNTEAFF.

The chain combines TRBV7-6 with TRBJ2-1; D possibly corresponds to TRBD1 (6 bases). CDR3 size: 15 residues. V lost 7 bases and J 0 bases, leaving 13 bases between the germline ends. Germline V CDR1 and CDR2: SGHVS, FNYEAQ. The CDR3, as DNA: TGTGCCAGCACCTTCGGACAGTCCTCCTACAATGAGCAGTTCTTC. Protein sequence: CASTFGQSSYNEQFF. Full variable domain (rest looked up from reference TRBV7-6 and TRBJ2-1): GAGVSQSPRYKVTKRGQDVALRCDPISGHVSLYWYRQALGQGPEFLTYFNYEAQQDKSGLPNDRFSAERPEGSISTLTIQRTEQRDSAMYRCASTFGQSSYNEQFFGPGTRLTVL.

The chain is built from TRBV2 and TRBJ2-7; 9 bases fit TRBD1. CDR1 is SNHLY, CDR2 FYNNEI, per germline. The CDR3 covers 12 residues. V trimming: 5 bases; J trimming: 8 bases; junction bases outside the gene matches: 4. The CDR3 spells CASSPTGGKQYF. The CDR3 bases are TGTGCCAGCAGTCCGACAGGGGGTAAGCAGTACTTC.

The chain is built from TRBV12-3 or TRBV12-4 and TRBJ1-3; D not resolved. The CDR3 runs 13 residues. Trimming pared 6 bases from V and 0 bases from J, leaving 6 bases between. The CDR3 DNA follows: TGTGCCAGCAGACCGGACTCTGGAAACACCATATATTTT. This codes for CASRPDSGNTIYF.

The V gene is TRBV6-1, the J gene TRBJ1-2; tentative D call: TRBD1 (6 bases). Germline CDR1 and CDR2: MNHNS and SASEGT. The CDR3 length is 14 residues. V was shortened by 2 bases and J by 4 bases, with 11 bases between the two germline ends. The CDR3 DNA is TGTGCCAGCAGTGAAATGACAGGTAGCTATGGCTACACCTTC. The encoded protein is CASSEMTGSYGYTF.

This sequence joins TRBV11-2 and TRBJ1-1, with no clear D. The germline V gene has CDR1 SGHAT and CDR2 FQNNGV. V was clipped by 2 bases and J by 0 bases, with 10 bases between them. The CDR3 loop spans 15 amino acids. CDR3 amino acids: CASSLRSVMNTEAFF. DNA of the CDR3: TGTGCCAGCAGCTTAAGGTCGGTGATGAACACTGAAGCTTTCTTT.

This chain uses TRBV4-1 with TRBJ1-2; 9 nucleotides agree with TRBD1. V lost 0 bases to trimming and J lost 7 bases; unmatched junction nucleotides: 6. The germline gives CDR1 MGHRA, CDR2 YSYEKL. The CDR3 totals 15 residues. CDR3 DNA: TGCGCCAGCAGCCAAGAGACAGGGGGTGTTGGTGGCTACACCTTC. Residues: CASSQETGGVGGYTF.

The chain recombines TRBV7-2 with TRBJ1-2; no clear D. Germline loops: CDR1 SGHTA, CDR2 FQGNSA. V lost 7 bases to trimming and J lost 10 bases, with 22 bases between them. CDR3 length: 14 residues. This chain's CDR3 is CASTRTAYTRLYTF. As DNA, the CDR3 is TGTGCCAGCACCAGGACGGCCTATACCCGACTCTACACCTTC.

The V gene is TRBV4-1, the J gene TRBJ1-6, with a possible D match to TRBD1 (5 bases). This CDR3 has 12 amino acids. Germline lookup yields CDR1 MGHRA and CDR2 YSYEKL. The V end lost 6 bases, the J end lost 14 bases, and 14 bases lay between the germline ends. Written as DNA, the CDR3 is TGCGCCAGCAGACAGGACGTAAACACCCTCCACTTT. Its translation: CASRQDVNTLHF.

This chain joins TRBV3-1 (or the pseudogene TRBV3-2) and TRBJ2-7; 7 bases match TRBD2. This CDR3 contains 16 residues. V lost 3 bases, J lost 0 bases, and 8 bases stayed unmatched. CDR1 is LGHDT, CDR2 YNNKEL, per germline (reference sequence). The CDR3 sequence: CASSHFSGEGSYEQYF. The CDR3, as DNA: TGTGCCAGCAGCCACTTTTCGGGGGAGGGCTCCTACGAGCAGTACTTC.

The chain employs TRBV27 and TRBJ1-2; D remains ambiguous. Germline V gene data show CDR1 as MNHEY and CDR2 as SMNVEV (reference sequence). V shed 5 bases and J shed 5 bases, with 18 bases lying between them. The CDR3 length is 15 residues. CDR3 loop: CASSVGGTGRYGYTF. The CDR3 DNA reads TGTGCCAGCAGTGTAGGAGGCACGGGGAGGTATGGCTACACCTTC.

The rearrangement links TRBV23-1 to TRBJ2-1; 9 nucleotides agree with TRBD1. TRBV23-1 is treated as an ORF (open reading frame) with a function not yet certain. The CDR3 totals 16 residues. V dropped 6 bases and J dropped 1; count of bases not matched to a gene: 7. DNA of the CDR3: TGCGCCAGCAGAGAACCCGGGACAGGGTCCTACAATGAGCAGTTCTTC. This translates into CASREPGTGSYNEQFF.

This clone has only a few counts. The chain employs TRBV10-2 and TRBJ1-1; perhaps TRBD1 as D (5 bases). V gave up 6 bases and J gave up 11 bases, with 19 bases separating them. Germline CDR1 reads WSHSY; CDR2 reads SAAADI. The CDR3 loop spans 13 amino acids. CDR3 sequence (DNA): TGCGCCAGCAGCCCGGACACCCGCAGCGGGGCTTTCTTT. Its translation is CASSPDTRSGAFF.

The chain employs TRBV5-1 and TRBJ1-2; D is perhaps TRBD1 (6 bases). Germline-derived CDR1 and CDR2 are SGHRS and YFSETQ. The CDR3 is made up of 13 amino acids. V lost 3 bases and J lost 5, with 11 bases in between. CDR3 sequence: CASSWDKSYGYTF. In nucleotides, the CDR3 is TGCGCCAGCAGCTGGGACAAGTCTTATGGCTACACCTTC.

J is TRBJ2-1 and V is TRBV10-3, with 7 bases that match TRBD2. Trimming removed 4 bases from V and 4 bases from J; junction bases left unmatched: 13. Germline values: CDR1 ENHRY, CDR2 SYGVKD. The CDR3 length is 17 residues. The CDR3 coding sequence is TGTGCCATCAGTGTGGCGGGGGTAGGGTCATCTTACAATGAGCAGTTCTTC. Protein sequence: CAISVAGVGSSYNEQFF.

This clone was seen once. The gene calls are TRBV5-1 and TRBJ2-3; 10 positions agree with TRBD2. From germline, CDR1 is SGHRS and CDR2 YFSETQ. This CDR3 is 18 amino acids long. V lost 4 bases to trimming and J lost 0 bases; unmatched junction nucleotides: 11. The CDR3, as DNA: TGCGCCAGCAGCAGTTTAGCGGGGGGCGCAACTAGCACAGATACGCAGTATTTT. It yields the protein CASSSLAGGATSTDTQYF.

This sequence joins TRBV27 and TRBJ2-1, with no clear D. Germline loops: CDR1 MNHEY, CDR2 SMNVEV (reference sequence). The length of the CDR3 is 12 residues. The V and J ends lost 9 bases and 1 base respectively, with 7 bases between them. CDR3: CASWVSYNEQFF. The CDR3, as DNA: TGTGCCAGTTGGGTATCCTACAATGAGCAGTTCTTC.

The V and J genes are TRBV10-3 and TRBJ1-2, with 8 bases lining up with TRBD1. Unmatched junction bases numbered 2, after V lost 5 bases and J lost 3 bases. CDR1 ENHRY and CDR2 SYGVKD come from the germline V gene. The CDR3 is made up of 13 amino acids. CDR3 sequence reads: CAISLDRDYGYTF. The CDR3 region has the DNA TGTGCCATCAGTTTGGACAGGGACTATGGCTACACCTTC.

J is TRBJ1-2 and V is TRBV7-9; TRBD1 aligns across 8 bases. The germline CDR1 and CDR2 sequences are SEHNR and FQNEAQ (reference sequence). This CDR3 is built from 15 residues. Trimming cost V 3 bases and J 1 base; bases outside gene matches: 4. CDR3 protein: CASSFPDRDNYGYTF. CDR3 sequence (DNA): TGTGCCAGCAGCTTTCCGGACAGGGATAACTATGGCTACACCTTC.

CDR3 coding DNA: TGTGCCAGCAGTTACTCGGGGGGTTGGACCCAGTACTTC. Amino acid sequence: CASSYSGGWTQYF. The rearrangement links TRBV6-5 to TRBJ2-5, with D perhaps TRBD2 (6 bases). This CDR3 is built from 13 residues. The V end lost 0 bases, the J end lost 7 bases, and 9 bases lay between the germline ends. Per the germline V gene, CDR1 is MNHEY and CDR2 is SVGAGI.

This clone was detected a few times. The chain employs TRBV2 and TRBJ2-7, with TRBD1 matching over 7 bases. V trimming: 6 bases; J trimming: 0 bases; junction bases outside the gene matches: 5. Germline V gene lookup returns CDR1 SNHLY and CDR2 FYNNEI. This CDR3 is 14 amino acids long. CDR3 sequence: CASRGTELSYEQYF. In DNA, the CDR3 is TGTGCCAGCAGAGGGACAGAGCTCTCCTACGAGCAGTACTTC.